What follows describes a single T cell receptor (beta chain). V dropped 3 bases and J dropped 0; count of bases not matched to a gene: 4. This CDR3 is built from 16 residues. Germline V lookup: CDR1 LGHNA, CDR2 YNFKEQ. This specimen belongs to a study of blood T cell repertoires in COVID-19. Across the study: The United States, Italy and Spain supplied acute and convalescent COVID-19 samples.

Per the authors' pipeline: Reference gene primer amplification gave estimated nucleated cell counts. Profiled with immunoSEQ multiplex PCR; TCRdb holds only in-frame clones, not every one. V, J and clone size are those of that table, while D and trimming were read from the DNA. The data contain some 200,000 clones, approximately 85% of them singletons. Seattle-derived patients entered the study during active infection and were followed longitudinally. V usage is TRBV4-2 and J usage is TRBJ2-7; TRBD1 aligns across 11 bases. Material: peripheral blood. The receptor was derived from a woman in her seventies with COVID-19, enrolled during active disease. CDR3 protein: CASSHGDRGVSYEQYF. CDR3 DNA sequence: TGTGCCAGCAGCCACGGGGACAGGGGGGTCTCCTACGAGCAGTACTTC.